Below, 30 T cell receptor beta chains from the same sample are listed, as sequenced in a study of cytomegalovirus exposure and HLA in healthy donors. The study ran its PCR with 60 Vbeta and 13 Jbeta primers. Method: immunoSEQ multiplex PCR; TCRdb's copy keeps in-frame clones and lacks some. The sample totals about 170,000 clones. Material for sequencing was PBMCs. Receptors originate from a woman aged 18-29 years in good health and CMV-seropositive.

CDR3 nucleotides: TGTGCCAGCAGCTCAGGACTAGCGGGGGGATCGTTCTACAATGAGCAGTTCTTC. Protein: CASSSGLAGGSFYNEQFF. The chain recombines TRBV5-5 with TRBJ2-1, with 14 nucleotides matching TRBD2. The germline gives CDR1 SGHKS, CDR2 YYEKEE (reference sequence). The V gene end was trimmed by 3 bases and the J gene end by 3 bases; junction bases not matched to a gene: 8. This CDR3 region has 18 residues.

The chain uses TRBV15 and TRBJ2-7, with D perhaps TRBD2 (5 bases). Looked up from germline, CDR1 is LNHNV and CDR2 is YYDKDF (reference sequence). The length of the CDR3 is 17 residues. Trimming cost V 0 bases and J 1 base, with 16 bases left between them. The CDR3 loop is CATSRDEIGSGSYEQYF. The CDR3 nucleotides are TGTGCCACCAGCAGAGATGAGATTGGAAGCGGATCCTACGAGCAGTACTTC.

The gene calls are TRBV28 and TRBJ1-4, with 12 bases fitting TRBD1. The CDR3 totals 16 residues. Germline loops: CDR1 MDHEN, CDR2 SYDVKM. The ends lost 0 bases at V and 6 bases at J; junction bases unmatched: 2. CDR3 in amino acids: CASSLWGQGAHEKLFF. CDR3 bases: TGTGCCAGCAGTTTATGGGGACAGGGGGCCCATGAAAAACTGTTTTTT.

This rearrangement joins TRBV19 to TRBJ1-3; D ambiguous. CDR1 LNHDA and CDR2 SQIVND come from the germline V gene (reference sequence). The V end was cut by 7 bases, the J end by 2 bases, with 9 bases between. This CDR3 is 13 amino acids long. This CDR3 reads CASTLSPGNTIYF. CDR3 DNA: TGTGCCAGTACCCTTTCCCCTGGAAACACCATATATTTT.

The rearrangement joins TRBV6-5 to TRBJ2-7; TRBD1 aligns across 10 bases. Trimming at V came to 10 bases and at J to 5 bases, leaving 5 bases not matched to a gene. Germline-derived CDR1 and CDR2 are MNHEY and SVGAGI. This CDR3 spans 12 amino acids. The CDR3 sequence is CATRTGGNEQYF. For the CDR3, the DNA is TGTGCCACCAGGACAGGGGGAAACGAGCAGTACTTC.

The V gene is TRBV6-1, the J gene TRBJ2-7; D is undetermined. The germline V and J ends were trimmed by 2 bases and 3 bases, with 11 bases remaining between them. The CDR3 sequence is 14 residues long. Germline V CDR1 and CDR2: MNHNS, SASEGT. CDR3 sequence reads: CASSENTANYEQYF. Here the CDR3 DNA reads TGTGCCAGCAGTGAAAATACAGCAAACTACGAGCAGTACTTC.

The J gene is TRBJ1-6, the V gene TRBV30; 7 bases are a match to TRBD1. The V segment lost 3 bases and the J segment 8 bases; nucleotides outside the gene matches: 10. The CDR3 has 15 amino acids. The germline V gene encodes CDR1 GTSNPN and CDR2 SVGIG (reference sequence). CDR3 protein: CAWRLRDRVDSPLHF. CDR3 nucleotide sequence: TGTGCCTGGAGACTACGAGACAGGGTGGATTCACCCCTCCACTTT.

The CDR3 sequence is CASSPEGQGSGYTF. The CDR3 bases are TGTGCCAGCTCACCAGAGGGACAGGGGTCTGGCTACACCTTC. The chain couples TRBV18 to TRBJ1-2; the match to TRBD1 covers 10 bases. Losses at the gene ends were 2 bases for V and 7 bases for J; bases not matched to a gene: 4. This CDR3 is built from 14 residues. Germline lookup yields CDR1 KGHSH and CDR2 LQKENI.

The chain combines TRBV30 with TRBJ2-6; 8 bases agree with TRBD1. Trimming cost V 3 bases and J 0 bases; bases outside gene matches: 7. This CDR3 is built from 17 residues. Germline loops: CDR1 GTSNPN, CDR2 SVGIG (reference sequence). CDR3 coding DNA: TGTGCCTGGAGGAAGGACAGGGCGATCTCTGGGGCCAACGTCCTGACTTTC. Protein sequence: CAWRKDRAISGANVLTF.

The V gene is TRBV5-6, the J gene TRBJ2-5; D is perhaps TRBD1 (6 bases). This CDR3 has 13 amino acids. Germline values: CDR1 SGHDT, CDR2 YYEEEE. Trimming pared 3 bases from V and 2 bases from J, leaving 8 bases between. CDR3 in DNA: TGTGCCAGCAGCTGGGGGCTTCAAGAGACCCAGTACTTC. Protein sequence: CASSWGLQETQYF.

CDR3 sequence reads: CASRTGTADTEAFF. Here the CDR3 DNA reads TGCGCCAGCAGGACCGGGACAGCAGACACTGAAGCTTTCTTT. V and J are TRBV5-1 and TRBJ1-1; 7 nucleotides line up with TRBD1. V was pared by 5 bases and J by 3 bases, with 7 bases of the junction left unmatched. Germline loops: CDR1 SGHRS, CDR2 YFSETQ. This CDR3 has 14 amino acids. Variable domain in full (rest from reference TRBV5-1 and TRBJ1-1): KAGVTQTPRYLIKTRGQQVTLSCSPISGHRSVSWYQQTPGQGLQFLFEYFSETQRNKGNFPGRFSGRQFSNSRSEMNVSTLELGDSALYLCASRTGTADTEAFFGQGTRLTVV.

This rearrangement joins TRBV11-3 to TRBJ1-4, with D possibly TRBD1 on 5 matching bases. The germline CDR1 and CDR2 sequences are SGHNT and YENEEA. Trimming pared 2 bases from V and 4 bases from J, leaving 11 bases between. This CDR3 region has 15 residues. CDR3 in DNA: TGTGCCAGCAGCTTATCAGGGTACAATAATGAAAAACTGTTTTTT. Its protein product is CASSLSGYNNEKLFF. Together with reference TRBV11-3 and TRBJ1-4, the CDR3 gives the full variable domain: EAGVVQSPRYKIIEKKQPVAFWCNPISGHNTLYWYLQNLGQGPELLIRYENEEAVDDSQLPKDRFSAERLKGVDSTLKIQPAELGDSAVYLCASSLSGYNNEKLFFGSGTQLSVL.

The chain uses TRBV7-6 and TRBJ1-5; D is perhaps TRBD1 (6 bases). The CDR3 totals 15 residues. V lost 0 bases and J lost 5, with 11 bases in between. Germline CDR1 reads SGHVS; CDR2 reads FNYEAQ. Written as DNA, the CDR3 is TGTGCCAGCAGCTTAGCCCAGGGGTTATATCAGCCCCAGCATTTT. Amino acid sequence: CASSLAQGLYQPQHF.

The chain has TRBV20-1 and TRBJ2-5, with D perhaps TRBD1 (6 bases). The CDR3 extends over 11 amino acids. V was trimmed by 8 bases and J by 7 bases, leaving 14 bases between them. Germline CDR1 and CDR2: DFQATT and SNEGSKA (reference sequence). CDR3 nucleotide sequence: TGCAGTCTAGGGACATCCGGGACCCAGTACTTC. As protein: CSLGTSGTQYF.

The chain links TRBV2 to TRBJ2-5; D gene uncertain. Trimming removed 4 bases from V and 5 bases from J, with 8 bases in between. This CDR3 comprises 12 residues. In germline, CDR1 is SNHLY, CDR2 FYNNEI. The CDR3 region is CASSVLQETQYF. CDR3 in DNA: TGTGCCAGCAGTGTCCTCCAGGAGACCCAGTACTTC. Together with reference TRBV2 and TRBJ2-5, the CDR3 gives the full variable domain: EPEVTQTPSHQVTQMGQEVILRCVPISNHLYFYWYRQILGQKVEFLVSFYNNEISEKSEIFDDQFSVERPDGSNFTLKIRSTKLEDSAMYFCASSVLQETQYFGPGTRLLVL.

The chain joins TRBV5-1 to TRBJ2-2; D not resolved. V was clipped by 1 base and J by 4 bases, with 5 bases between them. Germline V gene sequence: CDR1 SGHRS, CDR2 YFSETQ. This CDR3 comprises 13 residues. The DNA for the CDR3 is TGCGCCAGCAGCTTGAGGAGCACCGGGGAGCTGTTTTTT. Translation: CASSLRSTGELFF.

CDR3 nucleotide sequence: TGCGCCAGCAGCCCAGAGGGTGCGGACACTGAAGCTTTCTTT. Its translation is CASSPEGADTEAFF. The rearrangement joins TRBV5-1 to TRBJ1-1; D unclear. Per germline, CDR1 SGHRS and CDR2 YFSETQ. The CDR3 loop spans 14 amino acids. With 4 bases removed from V and 3 bases from J, the gap between germline ends came to 13 bases.

The CDR3 here is CASSRRAGNNGNTIYF. The CDR3 DNA reads as TGCGCCAGCAGCCGCAGGGCAGGTAATAATGGAAACACCATATATTTT. The chain carries TRBV4-1 and TRBJ1-3; a possible D gene is TRBD1 (5 bases). From germline, CDR1 is MGHRA and CDR2 YSYEKL. This CDR3 region has 16 residues. Trimming took off 4 bases at V and 3 bases at J, with 16 bases between the two ends.

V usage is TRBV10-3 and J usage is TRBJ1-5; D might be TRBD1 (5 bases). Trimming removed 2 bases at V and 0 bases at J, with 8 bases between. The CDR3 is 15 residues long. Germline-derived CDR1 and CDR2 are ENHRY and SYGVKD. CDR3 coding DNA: TGTGCCATCAGTGAGACAGGCAATAGCAATCAGCCCCAGCATTTT. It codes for CAISETGNSNQPQHF.

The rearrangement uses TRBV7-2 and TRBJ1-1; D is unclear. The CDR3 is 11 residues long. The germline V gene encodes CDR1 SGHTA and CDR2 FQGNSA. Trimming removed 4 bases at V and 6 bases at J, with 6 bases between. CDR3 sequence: CASSSGPEAFF. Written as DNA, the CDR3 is TGTGCCAGCAGCTCAGGCCCTGAAGCTTTCTTT.

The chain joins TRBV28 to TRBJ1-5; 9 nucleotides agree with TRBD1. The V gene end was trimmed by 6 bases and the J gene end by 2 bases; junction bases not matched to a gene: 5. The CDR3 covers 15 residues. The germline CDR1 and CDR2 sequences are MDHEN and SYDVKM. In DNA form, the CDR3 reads TGTGCCAGCAGGCTTACAGGGGGCGGCAATCAGCCCCAGCATTTT. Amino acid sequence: CASRLTGGGNQPQHF.

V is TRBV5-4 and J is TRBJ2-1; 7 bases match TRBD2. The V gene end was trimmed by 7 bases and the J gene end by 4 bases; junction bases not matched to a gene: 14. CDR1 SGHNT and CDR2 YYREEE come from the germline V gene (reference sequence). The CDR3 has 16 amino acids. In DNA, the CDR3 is TGTGCCAGCGCCTCATCGGTGGGGGGGGGATACAATGAGCAGTTCTTC. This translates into CASASSVGGGYNEQFF.

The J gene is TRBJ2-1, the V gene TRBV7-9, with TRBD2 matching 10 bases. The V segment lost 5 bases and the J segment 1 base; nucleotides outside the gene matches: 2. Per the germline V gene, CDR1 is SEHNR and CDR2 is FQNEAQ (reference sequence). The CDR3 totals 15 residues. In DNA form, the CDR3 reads TGTGCCAGCAGCCCTAGCGGGGGTTCCTACAATGAGCAGTTCTTC. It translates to CASSPSGGSYNEQFF.

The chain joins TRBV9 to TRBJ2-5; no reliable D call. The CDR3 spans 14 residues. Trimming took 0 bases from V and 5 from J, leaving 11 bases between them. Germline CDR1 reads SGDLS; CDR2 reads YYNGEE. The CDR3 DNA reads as TGTGCCAGCAGCGTAGATTGGCGGCCGGAGACCCAGTACTTC. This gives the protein CASSVDWRPETQYF.

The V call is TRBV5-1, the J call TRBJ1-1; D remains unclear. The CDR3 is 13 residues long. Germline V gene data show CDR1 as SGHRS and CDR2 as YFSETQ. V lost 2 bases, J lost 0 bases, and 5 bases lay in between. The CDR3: CASSFSVNTEAFF. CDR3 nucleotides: TGCGCCAGCAGCTTTTCTGTGAACACTGAAGCTTTCTTT.

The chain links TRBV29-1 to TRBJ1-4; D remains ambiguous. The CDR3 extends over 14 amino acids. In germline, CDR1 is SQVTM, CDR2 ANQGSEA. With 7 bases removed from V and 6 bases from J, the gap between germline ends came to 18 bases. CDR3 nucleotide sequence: TGCAGCGCCGCGGAGAGGCCCGGGGATGAAAAACTGTTTTTT. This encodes CSAAERPGDEKLFF.

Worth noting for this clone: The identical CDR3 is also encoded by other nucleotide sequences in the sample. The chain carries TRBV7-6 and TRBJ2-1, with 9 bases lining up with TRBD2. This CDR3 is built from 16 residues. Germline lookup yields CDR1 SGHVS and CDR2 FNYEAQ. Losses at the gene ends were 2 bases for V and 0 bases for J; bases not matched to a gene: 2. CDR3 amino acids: CASSLRAGGSYNEQFF. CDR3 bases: TGTGCCAGCAGCTTAAGAGCGGGGGGCTCCTACAATGAGCAGTTCTTC.

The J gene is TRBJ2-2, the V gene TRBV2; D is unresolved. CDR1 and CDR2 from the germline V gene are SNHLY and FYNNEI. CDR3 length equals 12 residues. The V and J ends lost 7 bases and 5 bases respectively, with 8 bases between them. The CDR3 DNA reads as TGTGCCAGCAACTCATGGACCGGGGAGCTGTTTTTT. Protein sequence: CASNSWTGELFF.

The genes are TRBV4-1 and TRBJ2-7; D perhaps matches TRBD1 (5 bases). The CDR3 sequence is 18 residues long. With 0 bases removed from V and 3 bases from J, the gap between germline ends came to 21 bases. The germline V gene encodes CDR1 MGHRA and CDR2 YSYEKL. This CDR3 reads CASSQESISQAGIYEQYF. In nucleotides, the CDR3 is TGCGCCAGCAGCCAAGAGTCCATATCCCAAGCAGGGATCTACGAGCAGTACTTC.

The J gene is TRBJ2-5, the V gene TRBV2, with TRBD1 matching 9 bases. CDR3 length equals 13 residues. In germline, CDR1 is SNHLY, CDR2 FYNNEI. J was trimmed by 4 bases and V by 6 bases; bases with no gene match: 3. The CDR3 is CASRDRGPETQYF. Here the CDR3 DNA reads TGTGCCAGCAGGGACAGGGGACCAGAGACCCAGTACTTC. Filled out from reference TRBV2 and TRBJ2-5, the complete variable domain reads EPEVTQTPSHQVTQMGQEVILRCVPISNHLYFYWYRQILGQKVEFLVSFYNNEISEKSEIFDDQFSVERPDGSNFTLKIRSTKLEDSAMYFCASRDRGPETQYFGPGTRLLVL.